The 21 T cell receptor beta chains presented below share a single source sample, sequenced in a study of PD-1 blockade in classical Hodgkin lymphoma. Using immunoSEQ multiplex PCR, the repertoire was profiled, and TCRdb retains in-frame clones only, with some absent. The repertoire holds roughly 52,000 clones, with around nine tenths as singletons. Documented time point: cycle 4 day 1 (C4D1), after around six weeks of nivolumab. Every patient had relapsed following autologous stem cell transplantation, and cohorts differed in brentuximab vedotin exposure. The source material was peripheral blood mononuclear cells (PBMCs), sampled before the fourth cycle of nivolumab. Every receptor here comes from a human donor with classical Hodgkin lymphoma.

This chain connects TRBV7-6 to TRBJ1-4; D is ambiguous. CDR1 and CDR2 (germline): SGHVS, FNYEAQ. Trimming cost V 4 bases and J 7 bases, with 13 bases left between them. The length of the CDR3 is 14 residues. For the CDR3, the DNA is TGTGCCAGCAGCTCCACGACTTGGGGTGAAAAACTGTTTTTT. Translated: CASSSTTWGEKLFF.

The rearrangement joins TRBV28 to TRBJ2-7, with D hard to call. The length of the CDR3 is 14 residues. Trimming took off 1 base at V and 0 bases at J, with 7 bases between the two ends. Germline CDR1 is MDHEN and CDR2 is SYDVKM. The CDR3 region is CASSLSAGSYEQYF. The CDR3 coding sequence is TGTGCCAGCAGTTTATCGGCCGGCTCCTACGAGCAGTACTTC.

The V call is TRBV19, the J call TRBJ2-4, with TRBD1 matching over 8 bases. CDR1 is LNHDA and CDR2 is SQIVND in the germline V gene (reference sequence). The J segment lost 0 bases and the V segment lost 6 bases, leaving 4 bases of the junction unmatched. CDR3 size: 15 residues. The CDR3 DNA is TGTGCCAGTAGGGACAGGGCCCTAGCCAAAAACATTCAGTACTTC. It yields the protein CASRDRALAKNIQYF.

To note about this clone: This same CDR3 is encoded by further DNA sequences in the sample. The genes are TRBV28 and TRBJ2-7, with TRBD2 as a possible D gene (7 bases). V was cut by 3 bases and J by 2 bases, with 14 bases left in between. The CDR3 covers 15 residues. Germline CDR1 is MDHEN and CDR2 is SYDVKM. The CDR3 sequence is CASSFDGGAPYEQYF. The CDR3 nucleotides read TGTGCCAGCAGTTTTGATGGGGGGGCCCCCTACGAGCAGTACTTC.

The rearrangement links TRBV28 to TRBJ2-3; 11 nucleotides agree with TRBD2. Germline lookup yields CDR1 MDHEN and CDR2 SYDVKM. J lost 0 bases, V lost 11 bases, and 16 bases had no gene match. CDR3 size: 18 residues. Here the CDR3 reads CAASLGVAGGTSTDTQYF. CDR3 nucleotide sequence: TGTGCCGCCTCCCTTGGGGTAGCGGGGGGGACGAGCACAGATACGCAGTATTTT.

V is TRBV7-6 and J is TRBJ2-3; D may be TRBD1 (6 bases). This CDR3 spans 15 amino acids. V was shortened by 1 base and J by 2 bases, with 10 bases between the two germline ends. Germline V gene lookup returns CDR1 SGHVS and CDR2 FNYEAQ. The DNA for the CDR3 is TGTGCCAGCAGCTTAGGGTTGGGACACACAGATACGCAGTATTTT. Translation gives CASSLGLGHTDTQYF. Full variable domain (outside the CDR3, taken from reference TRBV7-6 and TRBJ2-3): GAGVSQSPRYKVTKRGQDVALRCDPISGHVSLYWYRQALGQGPEFLTYFNYEAQQDKSGLPNDRFSAERPEGSISTLTIQRTEQRDSAMYRCASSLGLGHTDTQYFGPGTRLTVL.

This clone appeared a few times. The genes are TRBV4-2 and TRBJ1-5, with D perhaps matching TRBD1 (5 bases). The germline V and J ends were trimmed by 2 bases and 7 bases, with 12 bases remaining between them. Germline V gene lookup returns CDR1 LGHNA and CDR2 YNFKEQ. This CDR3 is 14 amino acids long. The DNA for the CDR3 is TGTGCCAGCAGCCAAACAGCGTGGGGGCAGCCCCAGCATTTT. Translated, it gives CASSQTAWGQPQHF.

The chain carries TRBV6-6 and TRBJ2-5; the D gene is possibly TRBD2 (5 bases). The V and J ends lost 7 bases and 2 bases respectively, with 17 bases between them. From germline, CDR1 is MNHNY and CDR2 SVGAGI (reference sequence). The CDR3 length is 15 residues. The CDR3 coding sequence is TGTGCCAGCATGAAGCGGTTTGGGGTACAAGAGACCCAGTACTTC. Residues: CASMKRFGVQETQYF.

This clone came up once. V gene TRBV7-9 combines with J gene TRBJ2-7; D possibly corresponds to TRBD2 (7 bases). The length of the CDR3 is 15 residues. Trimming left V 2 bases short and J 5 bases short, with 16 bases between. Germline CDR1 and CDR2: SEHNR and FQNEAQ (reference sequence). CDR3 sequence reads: CASSLRGAGSHEQYF. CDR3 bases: TGTGCCAGCAGCTTACGGGGGGCAGGGTCCCACGAGCAGTACTTC. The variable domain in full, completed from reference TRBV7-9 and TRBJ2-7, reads DTGVSQNPRHKITKRGQNVTFRCDPISEHNRLYWYRQTLGQGPEFLTYFQNEAQLEKSRLLSDRFSAERPKGSFSTLEIQRTEQGDSAMYLCASSLRGAGSHEQYFGPGTRLTVT.

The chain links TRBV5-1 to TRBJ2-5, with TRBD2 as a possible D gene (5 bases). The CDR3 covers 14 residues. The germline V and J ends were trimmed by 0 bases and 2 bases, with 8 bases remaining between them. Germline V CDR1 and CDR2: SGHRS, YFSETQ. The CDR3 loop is CASSLESGQETQYF. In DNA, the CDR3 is TGCGCCAGCAGCTTGGAGTCGGGGCAAGAGACCCAGTACTTC.

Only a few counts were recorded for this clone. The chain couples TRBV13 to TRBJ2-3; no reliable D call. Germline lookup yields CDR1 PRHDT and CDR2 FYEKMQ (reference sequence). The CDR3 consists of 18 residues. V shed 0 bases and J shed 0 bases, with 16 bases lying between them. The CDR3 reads CASSLGHQRWESTDTQYF. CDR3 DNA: TGTGCCAGCAGCTTAGGCCATCAAAGGTGGGAAAGCACAGATACGCAGTATTTT.

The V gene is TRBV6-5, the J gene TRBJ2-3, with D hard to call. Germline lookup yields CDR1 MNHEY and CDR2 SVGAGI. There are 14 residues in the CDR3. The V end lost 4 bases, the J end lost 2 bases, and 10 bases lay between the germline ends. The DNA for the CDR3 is TGTGCCAGCAGTTCGACCTCAGTCACAGATACGCAGTATTTT. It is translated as CASSSTSVTDTQYF.

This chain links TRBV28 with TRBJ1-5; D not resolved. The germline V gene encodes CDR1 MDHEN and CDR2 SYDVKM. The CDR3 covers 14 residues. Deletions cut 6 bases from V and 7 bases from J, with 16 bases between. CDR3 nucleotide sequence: TGTGCCAGCAGCCCCTCAGGCCCGGGGCAGCCCCAGCATTTT. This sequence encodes CASSPSGPGQPQHF.

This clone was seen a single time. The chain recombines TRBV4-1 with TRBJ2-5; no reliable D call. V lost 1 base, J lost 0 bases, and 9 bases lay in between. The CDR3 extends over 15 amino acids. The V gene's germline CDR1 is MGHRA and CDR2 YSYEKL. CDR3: CASSQVEGYQETQYF. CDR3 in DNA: TGCGCCAGCAGCCAAGTTGAAGGATACCAAGAGACCCAGTACTTC.

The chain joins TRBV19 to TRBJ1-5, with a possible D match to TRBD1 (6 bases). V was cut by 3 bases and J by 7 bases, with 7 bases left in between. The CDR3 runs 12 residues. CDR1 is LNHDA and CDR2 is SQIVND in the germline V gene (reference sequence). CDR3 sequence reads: CASSIQGQPQHF. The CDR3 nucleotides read TGTGCCAGTAGTATCCAGGGGCAGCCCCAGCATTTT.

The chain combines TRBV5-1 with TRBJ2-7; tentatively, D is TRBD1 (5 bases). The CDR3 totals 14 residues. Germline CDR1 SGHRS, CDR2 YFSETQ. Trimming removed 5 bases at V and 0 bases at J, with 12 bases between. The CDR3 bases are TGCGCCAGCAGGGTACAGGTTTTCTCCTACGAGCAGTACTTC. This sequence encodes CASRVQVFSYEQYF.

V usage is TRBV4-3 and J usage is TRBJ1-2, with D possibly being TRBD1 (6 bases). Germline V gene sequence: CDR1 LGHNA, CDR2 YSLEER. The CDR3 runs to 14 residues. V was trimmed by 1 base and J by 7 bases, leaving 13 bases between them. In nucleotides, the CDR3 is TGCGCCAGCAGCCAAGTCGGGGGCGTGTTTGGCTACACCTTC. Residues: CASSQVGGVFGYTF.

The CDR3 DNA sequence: TGTGCCAGCAGCTTCCAACCGGGGAACACTGAAGCTTTCTTT. Translation gives CASSFQPGNTEAFF. The V gene is TRBV7-2, the J gene TRBJ1-1; D remains unclear. Trimming stripped 3 bases from V and 1 base from J, with 9 bases between. This CDR3 has 14 amino acids. Germline CDR1 is SGHTA and CDR2 is FQGNSA.

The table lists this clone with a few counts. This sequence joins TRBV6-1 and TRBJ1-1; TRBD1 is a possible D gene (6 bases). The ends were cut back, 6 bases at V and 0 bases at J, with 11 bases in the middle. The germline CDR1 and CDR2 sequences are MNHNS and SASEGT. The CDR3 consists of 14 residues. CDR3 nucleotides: TGTGCCAGCAGGCAGACAGGACTGAACACTGAAGCTTTCTTT. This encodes CASRQTGLNTEAFF.

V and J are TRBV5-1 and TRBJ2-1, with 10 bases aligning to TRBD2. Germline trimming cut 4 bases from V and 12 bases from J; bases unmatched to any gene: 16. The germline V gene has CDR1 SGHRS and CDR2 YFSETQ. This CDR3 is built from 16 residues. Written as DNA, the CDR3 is TGCGCCAGCAGCCTGCGGACTAGCGGAGCAAATTCTGGGCAGTTCTTC. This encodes CASSLRTSGANSGQFF. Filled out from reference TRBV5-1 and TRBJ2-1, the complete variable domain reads KAGVTQTPRYLIKTRGQQVTLSCSPISGHRSVSWYQQTPGQGLQFLFEYFSETQRNKGNFPGRFSGRQFSNSRSEMNVSTLELGDSALYLCASSLRTSGANSGQFFGPGTRLTVL.

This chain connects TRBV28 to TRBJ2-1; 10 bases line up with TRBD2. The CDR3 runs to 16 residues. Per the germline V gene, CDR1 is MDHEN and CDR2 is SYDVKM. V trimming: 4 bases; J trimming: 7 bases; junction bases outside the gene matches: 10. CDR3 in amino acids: CASSSRGSGRENEQFF. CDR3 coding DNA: TGTGCCAGCAGTTCTCGGGGGAGCGGGAGGGAAAATGAGCAGTTCTTC.